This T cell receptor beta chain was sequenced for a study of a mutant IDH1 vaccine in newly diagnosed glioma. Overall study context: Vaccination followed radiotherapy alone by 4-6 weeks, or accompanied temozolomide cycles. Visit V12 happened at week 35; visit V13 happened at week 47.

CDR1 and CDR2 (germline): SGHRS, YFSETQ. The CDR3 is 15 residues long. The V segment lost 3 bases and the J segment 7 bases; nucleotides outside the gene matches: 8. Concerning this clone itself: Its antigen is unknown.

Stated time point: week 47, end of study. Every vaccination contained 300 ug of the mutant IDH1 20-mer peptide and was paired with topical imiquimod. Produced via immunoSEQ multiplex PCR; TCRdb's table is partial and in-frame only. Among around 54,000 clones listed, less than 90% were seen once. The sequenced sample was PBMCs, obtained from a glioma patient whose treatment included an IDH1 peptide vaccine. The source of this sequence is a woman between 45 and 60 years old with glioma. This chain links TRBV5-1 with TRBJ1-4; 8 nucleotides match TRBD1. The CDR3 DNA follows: TGCGCCAGCAGCTGGGCAGGGGGCGCGAGTGAAAAACTGTTTTTT. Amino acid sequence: CASSWAGGASEKLFF.